This TCR beta chain was retrieved from a study of blood T cell repertoires in COVID-19. The V and J ends lost 4 bases and 0 bases respectively, with 12 bases between them. The length of the CDR3 is 17 residues. CDR1 KGHDR and CDR2 SFDVKD come from the germline V gene. Method: immunoSEQ multiplex PCR; TCRdb's copy keeps in-frame clones and lacks some. Of 150,000 to 200,000 clones listed, roughly 80% were seen once; the top ten hold approximately 10%. Sequenced: PBMCs or T cells enriched from blood (not recorded which). The genes are TRBV24-1 and TRBJ2-6, with D perhaps TRBD1 (6 bases). This TCR was recovered from a man aged 45-60 years who had recovered from COVID-19. The CDR3 DNA reads TGTGCCACCAGTGACACGGACAGCCGCTCTGGGGCCAACGTCCTGACTTTC. It yields the protein CATSDTDSRSGANVLTF.